Each of the 30 T cell receptor beta chains below was sequenced from the same sample in a study of blood T cells in healthy people across ages. Alongside a J-beta primer mix, a sample-barcoded 5' primer served in a second PCR lasting about 7 to 12 cycles. TCRdb re-called the 5' RACE reads with MiXCR, one entry per CDR3 protein. Found here are around 970,000 distinct CDR3 sequences, roughly 51% of them singletons; the top ten hold about a fifth. The sample taken for sequencing was blood. These receptors were taken from a woman aged 55-69 years in good health.

This clonotype has a handful of counts. The chain is built from TRBV29-1 and TRBJ2-1, with D possibly TRBD1 on 5 matching bases. Trimming removed 4 bases from V and 6 bases from J, with 13 bases in between. Germline V gene lookup returns CDR1 SQVTM and CDR2 ANQGSEA. The CDR3 is made up of 13 amino acids. The CDR3 nucleotides read TGCAGCGTTGTGAGTGGACACATCAATGAGCAGTTCTTC. Amino acids: CSVVSGHINEQFF.

The chain uses TRBV10-3 and TRBJ2-7; D might be TRBD1 or TRBD2, each matching 5 bases. The DNA end lines up better with TRBJ2-5; the J call may be wrong. The CDR3 runs to 17 residues. Germline CDR1 reads ENHRY; CDR2 reads SYGVKD. The CDR3 nucleotides read TGTGCCATCAGTGGGGGAGAGGGTCTGAGTGGGGCCGAGACCCAGTACTTC. This encodes CAISGGEGLSGAETQYF.

In the case of this clonotype: Mismatch with germline at one junction end may stem from a read error. J is TRBJ2-5 and V is TRBV28; D is undetermined. The J call may be faulty, since TRBJ2-7 better matches the DNA end. The germline CDR1 and CDR2 sequences are MDHEN and SYDVKM. The CDR3 runs to 15 residues. CDR3 loop: CASSSTGDTSYEQYF. Here the CDR3 DNA reads TGTGCTAGCAGTTCCACTGGCGACACCTCCTACGAGCAGTACTTC.

The table lists this clonotype with a few counts. The chain carries TRBV4-3 and TRBJ2-1; D perhaps matches TRBD1 (5 bases). This CDR3 contains 15 residues. Looked up from germline, CDR1 is LGHNA and CDR2 is YSLEER. V shed 1 base and J shed 8 bases, with 15 bases lying between them. The CDR3 bases are TGCGCCAGCAGCCAAGCCAGGGTCCGAGGAGATGAGCAGTTCTTC. Translated: CASSQARVRGDEQFF.

This clonotype was observed a handful of times. CDR3 DNA: TGTGCCAGCAATCGGGACAGACCTAGCACAGATACGCAGTATTTT. It codes for CASNRDRPSTDTQYF. The chain joins TRBV12-3 or TRBV12-4 to TRBJ2-3, with 7 bases matching TRBD1. The CDR3 is 15 residues long. V dropped 7 bases and J dropped 0; count of bases not matched to a gene: 7.

This clonotype has a handful of counts. The chain is built from TRBV7-9 and TRBJ2-7; D perhaps matches TRBD2 (5 bases). This CDR3 is built from 13 residues. Trimming took off 2 bases at V and 3 bases at J, with 8 bases between the two ends. CDR1 and CDR2 (germline): SEHNR, FQNEAQ (reference sequence). The CDR3: CASSLRAGYEQYF. The CDR3 DNA reads TGTGCCAGCAGCTTACGGGCGGGCTACGAGCAGTACTTC.

The chain links TRBV28 to TRBJ2-3; no definite D call. CDR1 is MDHEN and CDR2 is SYDVKM in the germline V gene. This CDR3 contains 13 residues. Trimming took off 4 bases at V and 2 bases at J, with 7 bases between the two ends. The CDR3 DNA reads TGTGCCAGCAGTTCTGACATCACAGATACGCAGTATTTT. Translation: CASSSDITDTQYF.

This clonotype appeared once. The CDR3 reads CAISETSGMSSGEQYF. DNA for the CDR3: TGTGCCATCAGTGAGACTAGCGGGATGTCCTCGGGGGAGCAGTACTTC. The V and J genes are TRBV10-3 and TRBJ2-5, with TRBD2 identical over 10 bases. With 2 bases clipped from V and 11 bases from J, the junction kept 14 bases outside the gene matches. The CDR3 length is 16 residues. The V gene's germline CDR1 is ENHRY and CDR2 SYGVKD.

This clonotype has just a few counts. V and J are TRBV3-1 and TRBJ2-3, with 9 bases fitting TRBD2. There are 15 residues in the CDR3. Germline CDR1 is LGHDT and CDR2 is YNNKEL (reference sequence). Unmatched junction bases numbered 4, after V lost 3 bases and J lost 3 bases. Written as DNA, the CDR3 is TGTGCCAGCAGCCATGGCGGGAGGGGAACAGATACGCAGTATTTT. Translated, it gives CASSHGGRGTDTQYF.

The rearrangement uses TRBV20-1 and TRBJ2-1; perhaps TRBD2 as D (5 bases). Germline CDR1 reads DFQATT; CDR2 reads SNEGSKA (reference sequence). CDR3 length equals 11 residues. Trimming shortened V by 3 bases and J by 8 bases, and 8 bases separated the two germline ends. The CDR3 bases are TGCAGTGCTAGTACAGCGGATGAGCAGTTCTTC. Translation gives CSASTADEQFF.

The chain uses TRBV20-1 and TRBJ2-1; a possible D gene is TRBD1 (6 bases). Germline V gives CDR1 DFQATT, CDR2 SNEGSKA (reference sequence). V lost 5 bases, J lost 8 bases, and 13 bases lay in between. CDR3 length: 12 residues. CDR3 protein: CSAQTSGDEQFF. The CDR3 DNA follows: TGCAGTGCTCAAACCTCAGGGGATGAGCAGTTCTTC.

This clonotype was seen more than once but under ten times. A much larger clone differs by one base, so this may be a read error. CDR3 DNA: TGTGCCAGCAGCCGGACTAGCGGACACAATGAGCAGTTCTTC. This sequence encodes CASSRTSGHNEQFF. The chain couples TRBV12-3 or TRBV12-4 to TRBJ2-1; 10 bases are a match to TRBD2. Trimming took 6 bases from V and 5 from J; bases not matched to a gene: 4. CDR3 size: 14 residues.

This clonotype was observed once. A read error is possible here, since a much larger clone lies one base away. The chain has TRBV16 and TRBJ2-1; maybe TRBD2 (6 bases). Trimming removed 7 bases from V and 13 bases from J, with 17 bases in between. The CDR3 consists of 12 residues. CDR1 and CDR2 from the germline V gene are KGHSY and FQNENV. The CDR3 loop is CASNVGRETQFF. CDR3 DNA: TGTGCCAGCAACGTGGGACGGGAGACCCAGTTCTTC. The full variable domain, with the rest looked up from reference TRBV16 and TRBJ2-1, is GEEVAQTPKHLVRGEGQKAKLYCAPIKGHSYVFWYQQVLKNEFKFLISFQNENVFDETGMPKERFSAKCLPNSPCSLEIQATKLEDSAVYFCASNVGRETQFFGPGTRLTVL.

The CDR3 loop reads CSAPGLGFDQPQHF. CDR3 sequence (DNA): TGCAGTGCCCCGGGCCTGGGGTTCGATCAGCCCCAGCATTTT. The chain couples TRBV20-1 to TRBJ1-5, with D uncertain. The CDR3 covers 14 residues. With 6 bases removed from V and 5 bases from J, the gap between germline ends came to 17 bases. CDR1 and CDR2 (germline): DFQATT, SNEGSKA (reference sequence).

This clonotype is a singleton in its sample. The chain links TRBV18 to TRBJ2-7; TRBD2 matches at 13 bases. The CDR3 has 16 amino acids. The germline V gene encodes CDR1 KGHSH and CDR2 LQKENI. The V and J ends lost 4 bases and 4 bases, in that order; junction bases with no gene match: 7. The CDR3 reads CASSHGTSGNGYEQYF. The CDR3 region has the DNA TGTGCCAGCTCACATGGGACTAGCGGGAATGGGTACGAGCAGTACTTC.

This clonotype was observed a handful of times. The chain uses TRBV12-3 or TRBV12-4 and TRBJ2-2, with D possibly matching TRBD1 (5 bases). The CDR3 totals 14 residues. The V gene lost 7 bases and the J gene lost 6 bases, with 15 bases spanning the gap. The CDR3 coding sequence is TGTGCCAGCAAACGCAGGGTAGTGGCCGGGGAGCTGTTTTTT. Protein: CASKRRVVAGELFF.

V usage is TRBV24-1 and J usage is TRBJ2-1; D uncertain. CDR3 length: 14 residues. Germline CDR1 is KGHDR and CDR2 is SFDVKD. V was shortened by 1 base and J by 10 bases, with 13 bases between the two germline ends. The CDR3: CATSDFNPTAEQFF. The CDR3 DNA sequence: TGTGCCACCAGTGATTTCAACCCCACAGCAGAGCAGTTCTTC.

This clonotype was seen many times. The CDR3 DNA follows: TGTGCCAGCAGTTCAGGAAATGACTGGCTACGGGAGACCCAGTACTTC. It translates to CASSSGNDWLRETQYF. This chain links TRBV6-1 with TRBJ2-5; no clear D. The CDR3 has 16 residues. The germline V gene encodes CDR1 MNHNS and CDR2 SASEGT. Trimming pared 5 bases from V and 5 bases from J, leaving 21 bases between.

Many counts were recorded for this clonotype. The chain has TRBV6-2 or TRBV6-3 and TRBJ2-7; 7 nucleotides agree with TRBD2. CDR1 and CDR2 (germline): MNHEY, SVGEGT. This CDR3 has 15 residues. V was pared by 7 bases and J by 3 bases, with 12 bases of the junction left unmatched. The CDR3 spells CASKQVAGDVYEQYF. In DNA, the CDR3 is TGTGCCAGCAAGCAGGTCGCGGGGGACGTCTACGAGCAGTACTTC.

This clonotype was observed a few times. The J gene is TRBJ2-3, the V gene TRBV10-3; TRBD2 is a possible D gene (5 bases). The germline V gene has CDR1 ENHRY and CDR2 SYGVKD. The CDR3 has 16 residues. The ends were cut back, 4 bases at V and 3 bases at J, with 17 bases in the middle. CDR3 in DNA: TGTGCCATCAGTGGAAACAGTTTAAGAGGGACAGATACGCAGTATTTT. This translates into CAISGNSLRGTDTQYF.

The V gene is TRBV2, the J gene TRBJ2-3, with D perhaps TRBD2 (5 bases). The ends were cut back, 8 bases at V and 0 bases at J, with 12 bases in the middle. Germline CDR1 reads SNHLY; CDR2 reads FYNNEI. The CDR3 sequence is 14 residues long. In DNA form, the CDR3 reads TGTGCCAGCGAGGGTGACCAAAGCACAGATACGCAGTATTTT. Translation gives CASEGDQSTDTQYF.

This clonotype was seen only a few times. This sequence may be a read error, since a much larger clone differs from it by one base. The chain couples TRBV25-1 to TRBJ1-6, with D hard to call. This CDR3 is 12 amino acids long. CDR1 and CDR2 (germline): MGHDK, SYGVNS. The CDR3 sequence is CASSDISSPPHF. The DNA for the CDR3 is TGTGCCAGCAGTGACATAAGTTCACCCCCCCACTTT.

V is TRBV20-1 and J is TRBJ2-1; D uncertain. The CDR3 covers 15 residues. The ends were cut back, 0 bases at V and 6 bases at J, with 15 bases in the middle. Per the germline V gene, CDR1 is DFQATT and CDR2 is SNEGSKA (reference sequence). The chain's CDR3 is CSARDYWAAGNEQFF. CDR3 nucleotides: TGCAGTGCTAGAGACTATTGGGCTGCCGGCAATGAGCAGTTCTTC.

J is TRBJ2-1 and V is TRBV20-1, with TRBD2 identical over 7 bases. CDR1 DFQATT and CDR2 SNEGSKA come from the germline V gene (reference sequence). The length of the CDR3 is 16 residues. The J segment lost 3 bases and the V segment lost 1 base, leaving 9 bases of the junction unmatched. CDR3 residues: CSARGSAGEIYNEQFF. The DNA of the CDR3 is TGCAGTGCTAGAGGGTCGGCGGGAGAAATCTACAATGAGCAGTTCTTC.

Many counts were recorded for this clonotype. For the CDR3, the DNA is TGTGCCAGCAGGACAGGGGTTTACACTGAAGCTTTCTTT. Translating it yields CASRTGVYTEAFF. V is TRBV2 and J is TRBJ1-1; 8 bases align to TRBD1. Per germline, CDR1 SNHLY and CDR2 FYNNEI. The CDR3 consists of 13 residues. The V segment lost 6 bases and the J segment 3 bases; nucleotides outside the gene matches: 3.

This clonotype turned up a few times. This chain connects TRBV2 to TRBJ1-2; the D is unclear. This CDR3 comprises 13 residues. The V end lost 3 bases, the J end lost 8 bases, and 13 bases lay between the germline ends. Germline V gene data show CDR1 as SNHLY and CDR2 as FYNNEI. CDR3 bases: TGTGCCAGCAGTGATACGTATTCAAGGGGCTACACCTTC. Translation: CASSDTYSRGYTF.

V gene TRBV7-2 combines with J gene TRBJ1-5, with TRBD1 matching over 7 bases. The CDR3 runs to 16 residues. V lost 1 base to trimming and J lost 1 base; unmatched junction nucleotides: 4. Germline lookup yields CDR1 SGHTA and CDR2 FQGNSA. For the CDR3, the DNA is TGTGCCAGCAGCTTAGGGGGGACAGTAAGCAATCAGCCCCAGCATTTT. Translation gives CASSLGGTVSNQPQHF.

The CDR3 region has the DNA TGCAGCGTTGAAGGGGACAGGGAGCACAATGAGCAGTACTTC. It translates to CSVEGDREHNEQYF. The chain recombines TRBV29-1 with TRBJ2-5, with 9 bases that match TRBD1. This CDR3 is built from 14 residues. V lost 1 base to trimming and J lost 11 bases; unmatched junction nucleotides: 11. Per germline, CDR1 SQVTM and CDR2 ANQGSEA.

V gene TRBV15 combines with J gene TRBJ2-5, with 8 bases lining up with TRBD2. The CDR3 runs 15 residues. Germline V gene lookup returns CDR1 LNHNV and CDR2 YYDKDF (reference sequence). V gave up 0 bases and J gave up 5 bases; unmatched junction bases: 5. The CDR3 sequence: CATSRDPAGGETQYF. The CDR3 coding sequence is TGTGCCACCAGCAGAGATCCGGCGGGAGGTGAGACCCAGTACTTC.

This clonotype was seen only once. The chain employs TRBV7-2 and TRBJ2-7; D gene unclear. Trimming removed 0 bases from V and 3 bases from J, with 6 bases in between. The CDR3 contains 13 residues. Germline V CDR1 and CDR2: SGHTA, FQGNSA. The CDR3 DNA follows: TGTGCCAGCAGCTTAGCGCCAGACTACGAGCAGTACTTC. Protein product: CASSLAPDYEQYF.